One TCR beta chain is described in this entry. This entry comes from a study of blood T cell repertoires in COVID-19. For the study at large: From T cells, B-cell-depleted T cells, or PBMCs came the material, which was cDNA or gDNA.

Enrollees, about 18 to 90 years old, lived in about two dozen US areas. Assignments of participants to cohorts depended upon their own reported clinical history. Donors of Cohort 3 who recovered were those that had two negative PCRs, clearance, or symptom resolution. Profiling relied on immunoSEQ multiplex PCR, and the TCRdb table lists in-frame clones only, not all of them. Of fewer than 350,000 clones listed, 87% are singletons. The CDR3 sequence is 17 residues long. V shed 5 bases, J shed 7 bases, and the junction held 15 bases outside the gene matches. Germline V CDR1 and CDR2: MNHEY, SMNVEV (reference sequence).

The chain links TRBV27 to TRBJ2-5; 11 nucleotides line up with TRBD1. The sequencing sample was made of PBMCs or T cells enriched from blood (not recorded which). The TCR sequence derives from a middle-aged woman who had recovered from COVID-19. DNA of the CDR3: TGTGCCAGCAGTCCCTCCCTCGGACAGGGGGCCTATGGGACCCAGTACTTC. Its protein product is CASSPSLGQGAYGTQYF.